A single sample gave rise to the 9 T cell receptor beta chains below, sequenced in a study of T-cell reconstitution after alpha-beta-depleted transplantation in children. A TCRbeta library incorporating unique molecular identifiers was prepared. MiXCR, applied by TCRdb to the PCR reads, yields one record per CDR3 protein. This table has 250,000 to 400,000 distinct CDR3 sequences, approximately 23% appearing once. The material sequenced was PBMCs, mostly from graft donor cells, taken 180 days after TCRalphabeta/CD19-depleted stem cell transplant. These receptors all come from a male patient aged 10 to 17 who had a stem cell transplant for acute lymphoblastic leukemia, so the T cells may come from the graft donor.

This clonotype occurred once. The chain uses TRBV5-1 and TRBJ2-7; no definite D call. CDR1 is SGHRS, CDR2 YFSETQ, per germline. The CDR3 spans 12 residues. V was trimmed by 3 bases and J by 7 bases, leaving 11 bases between them. This CDR3 reads CASSSSLKEQYF. CDR3 coding DNA: TGCGCCAGCAGCTCTTCCTTGAAAGAGCAGTACTTC. Full variable domain (missing parts from reference TRBV5-1 and TRBJ2-7): KAGVTQTPRYLIKTRGQQVTLSCSPISGHRSVSWYQQTPGQGLQFLFEYFSETQRNKGNFPGRFSGRQFSNSRSEMNVSTLELGDSALYLCASSSSLKEQYFGPGTRLTVT.

The chain recombines TRBV20-1 with TRBJ2-7; tentatively, D is TRBD2 (6 bases). The V gene lost 8 bases and the J gene lost 2 bases, with 13 bases spanning the gap. From germline, CDR1 is DFQATT and CDR2 SNEGSKA (reference sequence). The CDR3 runs to 12 residues. The CDR3 region is CSYGSQPYEQYF. The CDR3 DNA sequence: TGCAGTTACGGGAGCCAACCCTACGAGCAGTACTTC.

This chain links TRBV6-2 or TRBV6-3 with TRBJ2-3; D might be TRBD1 or TRBD2, each matching 5 bases. V was cut by 11 bases and J by 0 bases, with 33 bases left in between. The CDR3 is made up of 20 amino acids. Germline-derived CDR1 and CDR2 are MNHEY and SVGEGT. The CDR3 bases are TGTGCCGGGGGAACTATACAGGCGACCCGTGCTGGCGGAAGCACAGATACGCAGTATTTT. Its protein is CAGGTIQATRAGGSTDTQYF.

This chain joins TRBV2 and TRBJ2-7, with 11 bases identical to TRBD2. From germline, CDR1 is SNHLY and CDR2 FYNNEI. The CDR3 is 14 residues long. The ends lost 4 bases at V and 5 bases at J; junction bases unmatched: 4. Here the CDR3 DNA reads TGTGCCAGCAGTGCTAGCGGGAGGTCCGACGAGCAGTACTTC. Encoded protein: CASSASGRSDEQYF.

The sample holds a few counts of this clonotype. The chain is built from TRBV10-3 and TRBJ2-7; maybe TRBD1 (5 bases). This CDR3 is built from 12 residues. V was trimmed by 6 bases and J by 4 bases, leaving 10 bases between them. CDR1 and CDR2 (germline): ENHRY, SYGVKD. CDR3: CAISTQGYEQYF. CDR3 bases: TGTGCCATCAGCACCCAGGGATACGAGCAGTACTTC.

This clonotype has only a few counts. The chain has TRBV9 and TRBJ2-7, with D perhaps matching TRBD1 (5 bases). CDR1 SGDLS and CDR2 YYNGEE come from the germline V gene. The germline V and J ends were trimmed by 7 bases and 0 bases, with 23 bases remaining between them. The CDR3 consists of 17 residues. The CDR3 bases are TGTGCCAGCCTCGAAAATCCAATCAGGGTCCCCTCCTACGAGCAGTACTTC. It translates to CASLENPIRVPSYEQYF.

The chain is built from TRBV20-1 and TRBJ2-7; 8 nucleotides match TRBD2. The V gene end was trimmed by 3 bases and the J gene end by 4 bases; junction bases not matched to a gene: 11. Germline CDR1 reads DFQATT; CDR2 reads SNEGSKA (reference sequence). The CDR3 is 15 residues long. CDR3 amino acids: CSASFLSGNSYEQYF. The CDR3 DNA follows: TGCAGTGCTAGTTTCCTTAGCGGGAACAGTTACGAGCAGTACTTC.

V is TRBV10-3 and J is TRBJ2-7; D is uncertain. The germline V gene encodes CDR1 ENHRY and CDR2 SYGVKD. Trimming removed 6 bases at V and 6 bases at J, with 12 bases between. The CDR3 is made up of 12 amino acids. CDR3 in amino acids: CAISPVGREQYF. For the CDR3, the DNA is TGTGCCATCAGCCCCGTGGGTCGCGAGCAGTACTTC.

The chain couples TRBV5-5 to TRBJ2-2, with 13 bases fitting TRBD2. V was pared by 4 bases and J by 7 bases, with 7 bases of the junction left unmatched. Per the germline V gene, CDR1 is SGHKS and CDR2 is YYEKEE (reference sequence). CDR3 length: 16 amino acids. The CDR3 reads CASSLRTSGSVGELFF. In nucleotides, the CDR3 is TGTGCCAGCAGCCTAAGGACTAGCGGGAGTGTCGGGGAGCTGTTTTTT.